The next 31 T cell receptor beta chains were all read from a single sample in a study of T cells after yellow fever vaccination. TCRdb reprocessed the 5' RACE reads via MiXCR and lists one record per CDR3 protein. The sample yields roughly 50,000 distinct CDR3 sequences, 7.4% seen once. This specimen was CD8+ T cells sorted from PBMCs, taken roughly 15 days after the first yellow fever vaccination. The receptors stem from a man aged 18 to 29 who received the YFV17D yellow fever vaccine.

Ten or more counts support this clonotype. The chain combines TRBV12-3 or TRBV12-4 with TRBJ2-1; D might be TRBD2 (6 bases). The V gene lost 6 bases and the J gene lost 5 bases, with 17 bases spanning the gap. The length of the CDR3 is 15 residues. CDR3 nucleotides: TGTGCCAGCAGCCCTCGGCGGGGAGAGGACAATGAGCAGTTCTTC. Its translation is CASSPRRGEDNEQFF.

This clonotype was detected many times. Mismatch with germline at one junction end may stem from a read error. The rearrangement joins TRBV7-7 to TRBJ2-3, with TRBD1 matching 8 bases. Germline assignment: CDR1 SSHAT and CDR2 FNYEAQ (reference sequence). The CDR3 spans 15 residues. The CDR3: CASSLTGGSTDTQYF. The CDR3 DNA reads TGTGCTAGCAGCCTCACAGGGGGGAGCACAGATACGCAGTATTTT.

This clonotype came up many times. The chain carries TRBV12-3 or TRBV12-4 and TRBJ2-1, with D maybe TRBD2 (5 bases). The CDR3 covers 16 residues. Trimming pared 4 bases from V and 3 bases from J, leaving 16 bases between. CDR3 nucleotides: TGTGCCAGCAGTTCCCCGGGCGCTCGGGACTACAATGAGCAGTTCTTC. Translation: CASSSPGARDYNEQFF.

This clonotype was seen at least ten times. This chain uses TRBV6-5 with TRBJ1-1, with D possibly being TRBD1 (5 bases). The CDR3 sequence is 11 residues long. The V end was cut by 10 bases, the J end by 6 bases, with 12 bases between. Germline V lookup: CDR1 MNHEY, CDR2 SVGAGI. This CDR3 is CAIFTGSEAFF. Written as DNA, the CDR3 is TGTGCCATTTTTACAGGCTCTGAAGCTTTCTTT.

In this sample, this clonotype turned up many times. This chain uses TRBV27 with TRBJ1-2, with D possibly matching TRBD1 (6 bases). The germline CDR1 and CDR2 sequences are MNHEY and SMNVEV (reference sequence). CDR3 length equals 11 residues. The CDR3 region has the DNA TGTGCTGCTAGGGGGGACTATGGCTACACCTTC. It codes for CAARGDYGYTF.

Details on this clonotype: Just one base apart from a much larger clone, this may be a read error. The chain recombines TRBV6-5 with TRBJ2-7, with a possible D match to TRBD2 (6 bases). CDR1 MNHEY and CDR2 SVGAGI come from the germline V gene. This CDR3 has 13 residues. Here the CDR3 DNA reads TGTGGCAGCAGTTACTCGCGGGGTTACGAGCAGTACTTC. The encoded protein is CGSSYSRGYEQYF.

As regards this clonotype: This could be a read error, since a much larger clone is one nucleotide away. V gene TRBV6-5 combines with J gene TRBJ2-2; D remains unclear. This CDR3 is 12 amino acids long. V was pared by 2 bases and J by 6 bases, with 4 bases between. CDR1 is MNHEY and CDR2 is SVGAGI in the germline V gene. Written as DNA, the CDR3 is TGTGCCAGCAGTTACAATGCCGGGGAGCTGTTTTTT. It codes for CASSYNAGELFF.

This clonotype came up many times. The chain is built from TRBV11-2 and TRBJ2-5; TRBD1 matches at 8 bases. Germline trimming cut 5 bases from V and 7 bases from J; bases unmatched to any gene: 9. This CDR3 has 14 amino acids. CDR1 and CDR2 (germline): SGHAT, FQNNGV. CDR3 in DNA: TGTGCCAGCAGCCTGACAGGGGTCGCAGGGACCCAGTACTTC. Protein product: CASSLTGVAGTQYF.

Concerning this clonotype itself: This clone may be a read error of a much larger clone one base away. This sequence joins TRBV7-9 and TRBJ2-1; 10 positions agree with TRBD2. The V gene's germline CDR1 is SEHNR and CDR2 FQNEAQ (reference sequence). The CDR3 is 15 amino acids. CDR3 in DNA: TGTTCCAGCAGCTTCGTTACTAGCGGGACAAATGAGCAGTTCTTC. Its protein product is CSSSFVTSGTNEQFF.

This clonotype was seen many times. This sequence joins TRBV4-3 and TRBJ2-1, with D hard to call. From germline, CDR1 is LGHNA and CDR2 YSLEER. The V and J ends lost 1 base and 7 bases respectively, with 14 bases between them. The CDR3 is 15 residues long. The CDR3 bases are TGCGCCAGCAGCCAAGGGGCAGACAATTATAATGAGCAGTTCTTC. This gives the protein CASSQGADNYNEQFF.

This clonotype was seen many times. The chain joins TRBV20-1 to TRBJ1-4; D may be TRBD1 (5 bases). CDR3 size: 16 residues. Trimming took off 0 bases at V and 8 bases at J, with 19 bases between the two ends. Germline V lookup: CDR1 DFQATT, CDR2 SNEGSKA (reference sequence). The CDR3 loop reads CSARDLGVRVGEKLFF. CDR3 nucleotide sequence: TGCAGTGCTAGAGATCTTGGGGTCAGGGTAGGGGAAAAACTGTTTTTT.

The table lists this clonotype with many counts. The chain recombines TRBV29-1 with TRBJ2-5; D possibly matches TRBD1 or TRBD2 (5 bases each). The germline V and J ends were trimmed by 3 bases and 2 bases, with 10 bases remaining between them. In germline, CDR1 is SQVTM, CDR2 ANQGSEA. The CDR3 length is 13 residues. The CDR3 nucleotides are TGCAGCGTTGACGGGACCTCACAAGAGACCCAGTACTTC. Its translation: CSVDGTSQETQYF.

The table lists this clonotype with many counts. Written as DNA, the CDR3 is TGTGCCAGCAGTTTTTCCGGCGGAACCTCTTGGCGGGGCCAAGAGACCCAGTACTTC. Its translation is CASSFSGGTSWRGQETQYF. The J gene is TRBJ2-5, the V gene TRBV12-3 or TRBV12-4; a weak D match, TRBD2 (6 bases). Trimming removed 3 bases at V and 1 base at J, with 24 bases between. This CDR3 contains 19 residues.

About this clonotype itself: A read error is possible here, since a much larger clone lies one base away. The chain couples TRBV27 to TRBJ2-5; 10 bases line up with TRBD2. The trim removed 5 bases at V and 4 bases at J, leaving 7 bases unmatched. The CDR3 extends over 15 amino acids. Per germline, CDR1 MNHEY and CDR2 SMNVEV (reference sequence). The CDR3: CASSAGLAGVETQYF. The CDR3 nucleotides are TGTGCCAGCAGTGCAGGTCTAGCGGGGGTAGAGACCCAGTACTTC.

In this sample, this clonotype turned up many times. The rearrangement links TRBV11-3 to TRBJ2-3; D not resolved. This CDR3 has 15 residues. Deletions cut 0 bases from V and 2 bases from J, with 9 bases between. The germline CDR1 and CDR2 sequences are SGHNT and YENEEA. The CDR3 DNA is TGTGCCAGCAGCTTAGATCGAGCAGCCACAGATACGCAGTATTTT. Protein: CASSLDRAATDTQYF.

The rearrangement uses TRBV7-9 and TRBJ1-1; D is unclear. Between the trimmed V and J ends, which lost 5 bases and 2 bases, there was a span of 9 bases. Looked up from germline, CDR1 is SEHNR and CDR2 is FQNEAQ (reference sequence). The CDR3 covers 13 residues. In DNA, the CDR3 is TGTGCCAGCAGCATGCCCCAAAACACTGAAGCTTTCTTT. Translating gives CASSMPQNTEAFF.

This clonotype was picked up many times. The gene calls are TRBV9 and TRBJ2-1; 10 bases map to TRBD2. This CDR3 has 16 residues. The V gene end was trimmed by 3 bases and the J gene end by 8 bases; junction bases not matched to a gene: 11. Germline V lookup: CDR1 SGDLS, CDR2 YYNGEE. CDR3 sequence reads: CASSASGTSAFYEQFF. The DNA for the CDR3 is TGTGCCAGCAGCGCCTCCGGGACTAGCGCTTTCTATGAGCAGTTCTTC. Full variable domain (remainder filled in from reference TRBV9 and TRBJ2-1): DSGVTQTPKHLITATGQRVTLRCSPRSGDLSVYWYQQSLDQGLQFLIQYYNGEERAKGNILERFSAQQFPDLHSELNLSSLELGDSALYFCASSASGTSAFYEQFFGPGTRLTVL.

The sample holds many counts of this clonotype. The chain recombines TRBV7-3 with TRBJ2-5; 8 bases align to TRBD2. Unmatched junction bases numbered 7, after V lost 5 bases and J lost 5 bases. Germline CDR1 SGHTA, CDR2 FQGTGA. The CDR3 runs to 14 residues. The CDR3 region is CASSPAGGGETQYF. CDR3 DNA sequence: TGTGCCAGCAGCCCCGCCGGCGGGGGGGAGACCCAGTACTTC.

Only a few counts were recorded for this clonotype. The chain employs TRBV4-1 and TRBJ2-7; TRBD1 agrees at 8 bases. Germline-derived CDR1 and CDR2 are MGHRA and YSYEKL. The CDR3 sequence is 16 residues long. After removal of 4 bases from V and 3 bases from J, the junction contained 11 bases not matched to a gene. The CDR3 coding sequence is TGCGCCAGCAGCCCGTCCGGGACAGGAGAGGGCTACGAGCAGTACGTC. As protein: CASSPSGTGEGYEQYV.

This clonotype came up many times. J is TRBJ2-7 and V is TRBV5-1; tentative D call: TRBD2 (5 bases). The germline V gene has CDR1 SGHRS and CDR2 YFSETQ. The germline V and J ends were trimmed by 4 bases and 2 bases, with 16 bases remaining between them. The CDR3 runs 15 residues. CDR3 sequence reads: CASSPGKRVPYEQYV. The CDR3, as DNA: TGCGCCAGCAGCCCCGGAAAGAGGGTCCCCTACGAGCAGTACGTC.

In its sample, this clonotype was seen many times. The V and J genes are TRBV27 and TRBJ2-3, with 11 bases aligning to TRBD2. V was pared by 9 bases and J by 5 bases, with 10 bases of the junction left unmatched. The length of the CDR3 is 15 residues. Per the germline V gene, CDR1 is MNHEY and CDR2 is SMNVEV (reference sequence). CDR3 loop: CASWVAGGPIDTQYF. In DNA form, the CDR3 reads TGTGCCAGTTGGGTAGCGGGGGGGCCGATAGATACGCAGTATTTT.

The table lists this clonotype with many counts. This CDR3 reads CASSLTSGGADNEQFF. For the CDR3, the DNA is TGTGCCAGCAGTCTGACTAGCGGGGGGGCCGACAATGAGCAGTTCTTC. V is TRBV27 and J is TRBJ2-1, with 14 bases that match TRBD2. The CDR3 has 16 amino acids. Germline V gene sequence: CDR1 MNHEY, CDR2 SMNVEV (reference sequence). The V gene end was trimmed by 5 bases and the J gene end by 5 bases; junction bases not matched to a gene: 5.

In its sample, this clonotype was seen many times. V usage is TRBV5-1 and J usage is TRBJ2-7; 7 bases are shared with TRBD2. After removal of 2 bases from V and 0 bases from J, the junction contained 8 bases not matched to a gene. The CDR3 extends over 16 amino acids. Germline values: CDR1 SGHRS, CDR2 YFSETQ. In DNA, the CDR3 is TGCGCCAGCAGCTTAGGGGAGCGGGGAAGCTCCTACGAGCAGTACTTC. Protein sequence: CASSLGERGSSYEQYF.

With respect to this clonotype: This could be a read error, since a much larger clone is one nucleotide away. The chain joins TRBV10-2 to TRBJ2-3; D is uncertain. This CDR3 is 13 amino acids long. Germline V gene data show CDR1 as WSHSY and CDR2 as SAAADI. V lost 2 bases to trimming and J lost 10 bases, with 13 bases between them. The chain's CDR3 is CASSEDQRFAQYF. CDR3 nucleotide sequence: TGCGCCAGCAGTGAGGACCAGCGCTTTGCGCAGTATTTT.

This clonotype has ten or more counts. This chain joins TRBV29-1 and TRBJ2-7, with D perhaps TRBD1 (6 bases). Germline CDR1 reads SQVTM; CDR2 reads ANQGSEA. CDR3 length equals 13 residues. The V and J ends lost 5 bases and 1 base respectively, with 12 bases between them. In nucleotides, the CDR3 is TGCAGCGTTCAGTCAGGGGATTCCTACGAGCAGTACTTC. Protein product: CSVQSGDSYEQYF.

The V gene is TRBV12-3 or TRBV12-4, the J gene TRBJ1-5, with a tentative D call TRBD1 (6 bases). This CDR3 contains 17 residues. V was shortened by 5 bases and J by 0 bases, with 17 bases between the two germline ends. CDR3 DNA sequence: TGTGCCAGCAGTCCCCACCCGACAGGACATAGCAATCAGCCCCAGCATTTT. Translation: CASSPHPTGHSNQPQHF.

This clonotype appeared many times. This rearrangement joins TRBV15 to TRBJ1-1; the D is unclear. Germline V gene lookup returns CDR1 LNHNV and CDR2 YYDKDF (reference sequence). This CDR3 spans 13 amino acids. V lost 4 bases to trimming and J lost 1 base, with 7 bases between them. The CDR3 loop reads CATSKWGNTEAFF. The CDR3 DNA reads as TGTGCCACCAGCAAATGGGGGAACACTGAAGCTTTCTTT.

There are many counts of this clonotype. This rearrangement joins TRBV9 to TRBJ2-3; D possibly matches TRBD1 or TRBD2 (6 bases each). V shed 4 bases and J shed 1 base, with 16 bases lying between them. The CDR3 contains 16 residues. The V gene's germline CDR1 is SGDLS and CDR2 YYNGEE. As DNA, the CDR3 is TGTGCCAGCAGCCCATCGGGGGCCCGGGGCACAGATACGCAGTATTTT. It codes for CASSPSGARGTDTQYF.

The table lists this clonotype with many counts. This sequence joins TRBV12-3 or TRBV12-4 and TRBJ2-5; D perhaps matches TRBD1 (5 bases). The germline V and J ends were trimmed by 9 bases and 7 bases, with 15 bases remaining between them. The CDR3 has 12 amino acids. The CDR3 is CASSLGPSTQYF. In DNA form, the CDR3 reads TGTGCCAGTTCCCTGGGGCCTTCGACCCAGTACTTC.

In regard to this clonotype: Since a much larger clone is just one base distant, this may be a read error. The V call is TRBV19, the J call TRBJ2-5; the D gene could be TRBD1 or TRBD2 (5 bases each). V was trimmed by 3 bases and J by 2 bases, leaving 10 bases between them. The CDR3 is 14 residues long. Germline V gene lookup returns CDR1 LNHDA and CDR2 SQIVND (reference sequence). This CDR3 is CASSIGTPQETQYF. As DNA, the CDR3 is TGTGCCAGTAGTATCGGGACCCCTCAAGAGACCCAGTACTTC. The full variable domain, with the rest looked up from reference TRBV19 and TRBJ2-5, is DGGITQSPKYLFRKEGQNVTLSCEQNLNHDAMYWYRQDPGQGLRLIYYSQIVNDFQKGDIAEGYSVSREKKESFPLTVTSAQKNPTAFYLCASSIGTPQETQYFGPGTRLLVL.

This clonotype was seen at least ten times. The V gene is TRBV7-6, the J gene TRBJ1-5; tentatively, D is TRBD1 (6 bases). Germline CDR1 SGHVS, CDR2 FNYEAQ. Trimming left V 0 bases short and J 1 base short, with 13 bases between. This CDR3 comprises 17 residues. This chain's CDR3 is CASSLALWQGSNQPQHF. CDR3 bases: TGTGCCAGCAGCTTAGCGCTTTGGCAGGGGAGCAATCAGCCCCAGCATTTT.